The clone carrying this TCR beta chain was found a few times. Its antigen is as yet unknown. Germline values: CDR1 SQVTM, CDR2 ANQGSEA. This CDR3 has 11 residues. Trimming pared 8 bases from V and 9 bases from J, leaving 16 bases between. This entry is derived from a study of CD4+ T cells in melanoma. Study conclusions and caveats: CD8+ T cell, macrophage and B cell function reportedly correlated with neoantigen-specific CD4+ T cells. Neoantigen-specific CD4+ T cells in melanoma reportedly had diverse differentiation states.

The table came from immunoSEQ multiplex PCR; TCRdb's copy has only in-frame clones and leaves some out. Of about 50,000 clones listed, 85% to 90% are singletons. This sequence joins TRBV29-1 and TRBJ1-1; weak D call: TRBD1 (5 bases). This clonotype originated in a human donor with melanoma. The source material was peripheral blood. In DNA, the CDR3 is TGCAGCTCCTCGGACCGGGGGAAAGCTTTCTTT. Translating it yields CSSSDRGKAFF.